These T cell receptor beta chains were read from a single sample in a study of shared clonotypes between healthy human individuals. Produced via immunoSEQ multiplex PCR; TCRdb's table is partial and in-frame only. The data show roughly 2.2 million clones, with approximately 93% seen just once and about 0.41% held by the top ten. Sequenced: naive CD4+ T cells from PBMCs. These receptors were taken from a man younger than 35 in good health. Some clones in this sample may be carry-over from other donors' samples. The CDR3 runs from the conserved cysteine through the conserved F or W. The order of the fields is clone size, D gene, J gene, V gene, CDR3 protein, CDR3 DNA. D genes are given only for firm matches. Clone size appears in some rows only: once, few, many, or a class for an expanded clone.

- | TRBD1 | TRBJ2-6 | TRBV6-6 | CAIGQGAPGANVLTF | TGTGCCATTGGACAGGGGGCGCCTGGGGCCAACGTCCTGACTTTC
- | - | TRBJ2-1 | TRBV18 | CASSPGWQQSYNEQFF | TGTGCCAGCTCACCAGGGTGGCAGCAATCCTACAATGAGCAGTTCTTC
- | TRBD2 | TRBJ2-2 | TRBV9 | CASSPGLAGVWGESGGELFF | TGTGCCAGCAGCCCAGGACTAGCGGGAGTATGGGGGGAATCCGGCGGGGAGCTGTTTTTT
once | - | TRBJ2-2 | TRBV19 | CASRKTGTGELFF | TGTGCCAGTAGGAAAACAGGGACCGGGGAGCTGTTTTTT
- | - | TRBJ2-3 | TRBV5-6 | CASSLRGLTDTQYF | TGTGCCAGCAGCTTGAGAGGGCTCACAGATACGCAGTATTTT
- | - | TRBJ2-5 | TRBV7-9 | CASSLAVGTLQETQYF | TGTGCCAGCAGCTTAGCCGTCGGGACTCTACAAGAGACCCAGTACTTC
- | - | TRBJ1-2 | TRBV6-6 | CASSPRQRYGYTF | TGTGCCAGCAGTCCTCGACAACGCTATGGCTACACCTTC
- | - | TRBJ2-7 | TRBV20-1 | CSARLGYEQYF | TGCAGTGCTAGATTGGGGTACGAGCAGTACTTC
- | - | TRBJ2-1 | TRBV10-3 | CATSGRGLDEQFF | TGTGCCACCTCGGGGCGGGGGCTGGATGAGCAGTTCTTC
- | - | TRBJ2-7 | TRBV7-2 | CASSFHALYEQYF | TGTGCCAGCAGCTTCCATGCCCTCTACGAGCAGTACTTC
- | - | TRBJ2-1 | TRBV5-1 | CASSLRQSSYNEQFF | TGCGCCAGCAGCTTGAGACAGTCCTCCTACAATGAGCAGTTCTTC
- | TRBD2 | TRBJ2-7 | TRBV28 | CASSNGGNEAGEQYF | TGTGCCAGCAGTAACGGGGGGAACGAGGCGGGCGAGCAGTACTTC
once | TRBD2 | TRBJ2-1 | TRBV5-1 | CASSWSGGSSYNEQFF | TGCGCCAGCAGTTGGTCTGGCGGGAGCTCCTACAATGAGCAGTTCTTC
- | TRBD1 | TRBJ2-7 | TRBV7-8 | CASSLDLGRGRLEQYF | TGTGCCAGCAGCTTAGATCTCGGCAGGGGGCGTCTCGAGCAGTACTTC
- | - | TRBJ1-1 | TRBV5-1 | CASSLYRLNTEAFF | TGCGCCAGCAGCTTGTATAGATTGAACACTGAAGCTTTCTTT
- | TRBD2 | TRBJ2-1 | TRBV18 | CASSLARLAGLDEQFF | TGTGCCAGCTCCCTAGCTCGTCTAGCGGGATTAGATGAGCAGTTCTTC
few | - | TRBJ1-4 | TRBV11-2 | CASSSRDEKLFF | TGTGCCAGCAGCTCCAGGGACGAAAAACTGTTTTTT
- | - | TRBJ2-5 | TRBV5-8 | CASTPRGGTPETQYF | TGTGCCAGCACGCCCAGGGGAGGGACTCCCGAGACCCAGTACTTC
- | - | TRBJ1-5 | TRBV6-5 | CASRAGHRGQPQHF | TGTGCCAGCAGGGCCGGACACCGGGGTCAGCCCCAGCATTTT
once | TRBD1 | TRBJ2-2 | TRBV5-1 | CASSLLTGDPTGELFF | TGCGCCAGCAGCTTGTTGACAGGGGATCCCACCGGGGAGCTGTTTTTT
few | - | TRBJ1-2 | TRBV5-1 | CASSLAGTNYGYTF | TGCGCCAGCAGCTTGGCGGGGACTAACTATGGCTACACCTTC
- | - | TRBJ2-2 | TRBV6-1 | CASSFNTGELFF | TGTGCCAGCAGTTTTAACACCGGGGAGCTGTTTTTT
- | - | TRBJ2-5 | TRBV29-1 | CSARQPYQETQYF | TGCAGCGCTCGCCAACCGTACCAAGAGACCCAGTACTTC
- | - | TRBJ1-2 | TRBV30 | CAWSLRRDTRGNGYTF | TGTGCCTGGAGTTTAAGGCGGGACACACGGGGAAATGGCTACACCTTC
- | - | TRBJ1-4 | TRBV23-1 | CASSQRVEKLFF | TGCGCCAGCAGTCAAAGGGTCGAAAAACTGTTTTTT
- | - | TRBJ2-7 | TRBV5-1 | CASSLGLASREQYF | TGCGCCAGCAGCTTGGGGCTAGCTAGTCGGGAGCAGTACTTC
- | - | TRBJ2-7 | TRBV5-1 | CASSLQGRGSDEQYF | TGCGCCAGCAGCCTACAGGGACGGGGGTCGGACGAGCAGTACTTC
- | - | TRBJ2-1 | TRBV30 | CAWNLGRAEQFF | TGTGCCTGGAATTTAGGCCGGGCCGAGCAGTTCTTC
- | - | TRBJ1-2 | TRBV28 | CASREIPYGYTF | TGTGCCAGCAGGGAAATTCCCTATGGCTACACCTTC
- | - | TRBJ2-7 | TRBV7-9 | CASSVGVAYEQYF | TGTGCCAGCAGCGTAGGTGTCGCCTACGAGCAGTACTTC
- | - | TRBJ1-1 | TRBV7-2 | CASSRLGPRNTEAFF | TGTGCCAGCAGCCGGCTGGGACCACGGAACACTGAAGCTTTCTTT
- | TRBD1 | TRBJ2-7 | TRBV5-4 | CASSVQGYGYEQYF | TGTGCCAGCAGTGTACAGGGGTATGGCTACGAGCAGTACTTC
- | TRBD2 | TRBJ2-5 | TRBV7-3 | CASSLTASGIQETQYF | TGTGCCAGCAGCTTAACGGCAAGCGGGATACAAGAGACCCAGTACTTC
once | - | TRBJ1-5 | TRBV28 | CASSRGRENQPQHF | TGTGCCAGCAGTCGCGGACGAGAAAATCAGCCCCAGCATTTT
- | TRBD1 | TRBJ2-1 | TRBV27 | CASSSRDRPLSYNEQFF | TGTGCCAGCAGTTCCCGGGACAGACCTTTATCCTACAATGAGCAGTTCTTC
once | - | TRBJ2-1 | TRBV4-2 | CASSQVPFGGNEQFF | TGTGCCAGCAGCCAAGTACCCTTCGGGGGAAATGAGCAGTTCTTC
- | TRBD1 | TRBJ2-7 | TRBV11-2 | CASSLARGRYEQYF | TGTGCCAGCAGCTTAGCCAGGGGGCGTTACGAGCAGTACTTC
- | - | TRBJ1-1 | TRBV6-5 | CASSWGLEGYTEAFF | TGTGCCAGCAGTTGGGGGCTGGAGGGTTATACTGAAGCTTTCTTT
- | TRBD2 | TRBJ2-1 | TRBV5-1 | CASSLPRLAGDNEQFF | TGCGCCAGCAGCTTGCCGCGGCTAGCGGGAGACAATGAGCAGTTCTTC
- | - | TRBJ1-5 | TRBV2 | CATDPDSNQPQHF | TGTGCCACCGACCCAGATAGCAATCAGCCCCAGCATTTT
once | - | TRBJ2-2 | TRBV5-1 | CASGLGTPNTGELFF | TGCGCCAGCGGGCTGGGGACACCGAACACCGGGGAGCTGTTTTTT
- | - | TRBJ2-7 | TRBV21-1 | CASPKNRETGEQYF | TGTGCCAGCCCGAAAAACAGGGAAACGGGCGAGCAGTACTTC
- | TRBD2 | TRBJ2-3 | TRBV11-2 | CASSRTREINTQYF | TGTGCCAGCAGCCGGACTAGGGAGATAAATACGCAGTATTTT
- | - | TRBJ2-7 | TRBV28 | CASRPQKPYEQYF | TGTGCCAGCAGGCCGCAGAAACCCTACGAGCAGTACTTC
- | TRBD2 | TRBJ2-3 | TRBV27 | CASSTQRGYTDTQYF | TGTGCCAGCAGTACGCAGCGGGGGTATACAGATACGCAGTATTTT
once | - | TRBJ2-1 | TRBV5-1 | CASSLAWDSGYSYNEQFF | TGCGCCAGCAGCTTGGCCTGGGACTCCGGGTACTCCTACAATGAGCAGTTCTTC